These 10 T cell receptor beta chains originate from one sample sequenced in a study of T-cell reconstitution after alpha-beta-depleted transplantation in children. TCRbeta library preparation incorporated unique molecular identifiers. TCRdb reanalysed the PCR reads using MiXCR and keeps one entry per CDR3 protein. The sample contains 600,000 to 700,000 distinct CDR3 sequences, around 16% of which appear only once. The sequenced sample was PBMCs from the stem cell graft donor, obtained from the stem cell graft. These receptors were taken from a human donor who donated a stem cell graft to a child with acute myeloid leukemia.

In this sample, this clonotype turned up many times. V and J are TRBV27 and TRBJ2-7; the D gene is possibly TRBD1 (6 bases). Germline-derived CDR1 and CDR2 are MNHEY and SMNVEV (reference sequence). Trimming cost V 3 bases and J 4 bases, with 16 bases left between them. The length of the CDR3 is 15 residues. CDR3 nucleotides: TGTGCCAGCAGTTTTTCAGGGGCCGCCTTTTACGAGCAGTACTTC. Residues: CASSFSGAAFYEQYF.

The CDR3 bases are TGTGCCATCAGCCGGACAGGGGGAACGCGAGGGGATCAGCCCCAGCATTTT. Translating it yields CAISRTGGTRGDQPQHF. The rearrangement joins TRBV10-3 to TRBJ1-5; 10 bases map to TRBD1. Per the germline V gene, CDR1 is ENHRY and CDR2 is SYGVKD. Unmatched junction bases numbered 13, after V lost 6 bases and J lost 5 bases. The CDR3 is 17 amino acids.

This clonotype was recorded at least ten times. The chain has TRBV12-3 or TRBV12-4 and TRBJ1-1; D might be TRBD1 (5 bases). The CDR3 runs to 15 residues. Trimming took 2 bases from V and 4 from J, leaving 14 bases between them. This chain's CDR3 is CASSLIRQGGTEAFF. The DNA for the CDR3 is TGTGCCAGCAGTTTAATACGGCAGGGCGGCACTGAAGCTTTCTTT.

This clonotype was seen a single time. The CDR3 here is CASSLGGNTNTGELFF. CDR3 DNA: TGCGCCAGCAGCTTGGGAGGTAACACGAACACCGGGGAGCTGTTTTTT. V is TRBV5-1 and J is TRBJ2-2; no reliable D call. This CDR3 is built from 16 residues. Germline lookup yields CDR1 SGHRS and CDR2 YFSETQ. Trimming took off 0 bases at V and 0 bases at J, with 9 bases between the two ends.

The CDR3 DNA is TGTGCCATCAGTGAAATCGGGGCCGAGACCCAGTACTTC. It translates to CAISEIGAETQYF. The rearrangement uses TRBV10-3 and TRBJ2-5; D may correspond to TRBD1 or TRBD2 (5 bases each). Trimming removed 3 bases from V and 5 bases from J, with 10 bases in between. In germline, CDR1 is ENHRY, CDR2 SYGVKD. There are 13 residues in the CDR3.

At least ten counts were recorded for this clonotype. The gene calls are TRBV20-1 and TRBJ1-4, with D unresolved. CDR1 DFQATT and CDR2 SNEGSKA come from the germline V gene (reference sequence). V shed 4 bases and J shed 5 bases, with 11 bases lying between them. The CDR3 has 13 residues. For the CDR3, the DNA is TGCAGTGCTACAGAAACCCTCAATGAAAAACTGTTTTTT. It codes for CSATETLNEKLFF.

This clonotype was detected ten times or more. The genes are TRBV6-2 or TRBV6-3 and TRBJ2-1, with D perhaps TRBD1 (5 bases). V lost 6 bases, J lost 11 bases, and 11 bases lay in between. This CDR3 comprises 11 residues. Germline CDR1 MNHEY, CDR2 SVGEGT. CDR3 sequence reads: CASRVDRKQFF. The CDR3 region has the DNA TGTGCCAGCAGGGTCGACAGAAAGCAGTTCTTC.

A remark on this clonotype: A read error may be the cause here, since a much bigger clone is one base away. The chain recombines TRBV11-1 with TRBJ2-2, with unresolved D. The CDR3 consists of 13 residues. Germline CDR1 is SGHAT and CDR2 is FQDESV (reference sequence). V was pared by 5 bases and J by 6 bases, with 10 bases between. Here the CDR3 reads CASSTRISGELFF. CDR3 bases: TGTGCCAGCAGCACCCGGATTTCCGGGGAGCTGTTTTTT.

This chain connects TRBV12-5 to TRBJ2-7, with 7 bases that match TRBD1. V shed 7 bases and J 2 bases; nucleotides not matched to a gene: 8. Germline CDR1 LGHNT, CDR2 FRNRAP. The CDR3 totals 14 residues. The DNA of the CDR3 is TGTGCTAGTGCCCTACCCGGGACAGCCTACGAGCAGTACTTC. It is translated as CASALPGTAYEQYF.

Comments on this clonotype: This may arise from a read error, as a much more abundant clone is one base away. The rearrangement links TRBV20-1 to TRBJ2-3; 8 bases align to TRBD2. The germline V gene has CDR1 DFQATT and CDR2 SNEGSKA (reference sequence). This CDR3 contains 17 residues. Here the CDR3 reads CCARDREGGGSTDTQYF. CDR3 in DNA: TGCTGTGCTAGAGATCGGGAGGGCGGGGGGTCCACAGATACGCAGTATTTT.